This is a list of T cell receptor beta chains from one sample in a study of low-dose radiotherapy and immunotherapy resistance in tumors. TCRdb fed the reads into MiXCR, producing one record per CDR3 protein. Among more than 90,000 distinct CDR3 sequences listed, under 25% were seen once. The sample in question was PBMCs, obtained after low-dose radiotherapy plus immunotherapy. All receptors derive from a male donor with prostate cancer. CDR3s include the opening cysteine and the closing phenylalanine or tryptophan. Fields, in order: CDR3 length, J gene, V gene, CDR3 protein.

len: 15
j_gene: TRBJ1-1
v_gene: TRBV5-1
CDR3aa: CASSLGVGVNTEAFF

len: 14
j_gene: TRBJ2-3
v_gene: TRBV29-1
CDR3aa: CSIVSGGGTDTQYF

len: 13
j_gene: TRBJ2-4
v_gene: TRBV5-4
CDR3aa: CASSLTHGDIQYF

len: 13
j_gene: TRBJ2-7
v_gene: TRBV7-2
CDR3aa: CASSLNWSYEQYF

len: 15
j_gene: TRBJ2-1
v_gene: TRBV4-2
CDR3aa: CASSQDERGANEQFF

len: 14
j_gene: TRBJ2-5
v_gene: TRBV15
CDR3aa: CATRRGLSQETQYF

len: 16
j_gene: TRBJ1-2
v_gene: TRBV9
CDR3aa: CASSEGTGEDSYGYTF

len: 14
j_gene: TRBJ2-5
v_gene: TRBV12-5
CDR3aa: CASGPHPAEETQYF

len: 15
j_gene: TRBJ1-1
v_gene: TRBV5-4
CDR3aa: CASSLGRGAGTEAFF

len: 19
j_gene: TRBJ1-5
v_gene: TRBV2
CDR3aa: CASSEFRRGTGGGNQPQHF

len: 13
j_gene: TRBJ2-7
v_gene: TRBV28
CDR3aa: CASSSDRPYEQYF

len: 16
j_gene: TRBJ1-5
v_gene: TRBV12-3/TRBV12-4
CDR3aa: CASSEDRVGSNQPQHF

len: 14
j_gene: TRBJ2-7
v_gene: TRBV5-1
CDR3aa: CASSLSEGPSEQYF

len: 16
j_gene: TRBJ2-7
v_gene: TRBV4-2
CDR3aa: CASSPRTSGGTYEQYF

len: 13
j_gene: TRBJ2-1
v_gene: TRBV19
CDR3aa: CASTSDSYNEQFF

len: 13
j_gene: TRBJ2-2
v_gene: TRBV2
CDR3aa: CASGLGLTGELFF

len: 15
j_gene: TRBJ2-3
v_gene: TRBV2
CDR3aa: CASSERRGNTDTQYF

len: 16
j_gene: TRBJ2-4
v_gene: TRBV6-2/TRBV6-3
CDR3aa: CASSGTGTAGWDIQYF

len: 15
j_gene: TRBJ2-6
v_gene: TRBV21-1
CDR3aa: CASSKRGPGANVLTF

len: 15
j_gene: TRBJ2-7
v_gene: TRBV10-3
CDR3aa: CAISESKGLTYEQYF

len: 16
j_gene: TRBJ2-6
v_gene: TRBV28
CDR3aa: CASSLGVGAGANVLTF

len: 13
j_gene: TRBJ2-7
v_gene: TRBV6-6
CDR3aa: CATLEGSSYEQYF

len: 16
j_gene: TRBJ2-3
v_gene: TRBV11-3
CDR3aa: CASSKGSGGKEDTQYF

len: 13
j_gene: TRBJ1-5
v_gene: TRBV9
CDR3aa: CASSVEEDQPQHF

len: 12
j_gene: TRBJ2-7
v_gene: TRBV30
CDR3aa: CAWSVGGYEQYF

len: 15
j_gene: TRBJ2-5
v_gene: TRBV7-7
CDR3aa: CASSFGGGGPETQYF

len: 13
j_gene: TRBJ1-5
v_gene: TRBV19
CDR3aa: CASSDEGDQPQHF

len: 17
j_gene: TRBJ2-7
v_gene: TRBV2
CDR3aa: CASSERTLTSGGYEQYF

len: 14
j_gene: TRBJ1-6
v_gene: TRBV27
CDR3aa: CASTDRGANSPLHF

len: 15
j_gene: TRBJ2-1
v_gene: TRBV3-1
CDR3aa: CASSQVSGEGGEQFF

len: 14
j_gene: TRBJ2-1
v_gene: TRBV7-3
CDR3aa: CASSEIAGVNEQFF

len: 15
j_gene: TRBJ1-1
v_gene: TRBV7-2
CDR3aa: CASRSRDRADTEAFF

len: 16
j_gene: TRBJ2-4
v_gene: TRBV2
CDR3aa: CASRMDRASGKNIQYF

len: 13
j_gene: TRBJ1-5
v_gene: TRBV19
CDR3aa: CASSLGQSRAQHF

len: 13
j_gene: TRBJ2-7
v_gene: TRBV6-1
CDR3aa: CASSQDSQYEQYF